The 2 T cell receptor beta chains reported below all come from one sample, sequenced in a study of cytomegalovirus exposure and HLA in healthy donors. The assay was immunoSEQ multiplex PCR, and TCRdb's table has in-frame clones only and misses some. In the table there are tens of thousands of clones, roughly 96% of which are singletons. The sequenced sample consisted of PBMCs. These receptors all come from a man aged 18 to 35 in good health and CMV-seronegative.

J is TRBJ2-7 and V is TRBV5-3; 8 bases are shared with TRBD1. TRBV5-3 is designated an ORF whose function remains uncertain. V dropped 2 bases and J dropped 5; count of bases not matched to a gene: 12. The CDR3 runs 16 residues. The CDR3 DNA reads as TGTGCCAGAAGCTTTTTGCCGGGGACAGGTCCTGACGAGCAGTACTTC. As protein: CARSFLPGTGPDEQYF.

V is TRBV4-1 and J is TRBJ1-1; TRBD1 matches 8 bases. The length of the CDR3 is 15 residues. V lost 5 bases to trimming and J lost 0 bases; unmatched junction nucleotides: 5. Germline CDR1 reads MGHRA; CDR2 reads YSYEKL. CDR3 in amino acids: CASSNRTGLNTEAFF. The DNA of the CDR3 is TGCGCCAGCAGCAATCGGACAGGGCTGAACACTGAAGCTTTCTTT.